One sample yielded the 10 T cell receptor beta chains listed below, sequenced in a study of chemoradiotherapy in HPV16-positive cancers. Only in-frame clones appear in the TCRdb table, and some are missing; sequencing was by immunoSEQ multiplex PCR. This table has about 2,600 clones, approximately 90% appearing once. Material: tumor tissue, obtained from a patient who underwent chemoradiotherapy. These receptors were obtained from a human donor with HPV-associated anogenital cancer.

The CDR3 DNA reads as TGTGCCAGTAGTATCATCGGGGGATGGGGCAACAATCAGCCCCAGCATTTT. Its protein product is CASSIIGGWGNNQPQHF. The chain carries TRBV19 and TRBJ1-5; D is possibly TRBD1 (5 bases). The V gene's germline CDR1 is LNHDA and CDR2 SQIVND (reference sequence). This CDR3 has 17 residues. The ends were cut back, 3 bases at V and 3 bases at J, with 18 bases in the middle.

The CDR3 loop is CAWSVYNQPQHF. CDR3 DNA: TGTGCCTGGAGCGTCTATAATCAGCCCCAGCATTTT. The chain combines TRBV30 with TRBJ1-5; D remains unclear. Trimming took 3 bases from V and 4 from J, leaving 7 bases between them. CDR1 is GTSNPN, CDR2 SVGIG, per germline (reference sequence). This CDR3 is 12 amino acids long.

This chain uses TRBV5-4 with TRBJ2-1, with 10 bases lining up with TRBD2. Germline loops: CDR1 SGHNT, CDR2 YYREEE (reference sequence). This CDR3 is built from 15 residues. J lost 1 base, V lost 7 bases, and 5 bases had no gene match. The CDR3, as DNA: TGTGCCAGCGGAGCGGGAGGGTGGTCCTACAATGAGCAGTTCTTC. Translation gives CASGAGGWSYNEQFF.

This clone was seen just once. The chain links TRBV5-4 to TRBJ2-3; D is possibly TRBD1 (6 bases). V lost 5 bases, J lost 5 bases, and 15 bases lay in between. This CDR3 spans 14 amino acids. CDR1 SGHNT and CDR2 YYREEE come from the germline V gene (reference sequence). The CDR3 coding sequence is TGTGCCAGCAGAGCAGGGGATGTTGGAGATACGCAGTATTTT. Translating it yields CASRAGDVGDTQYF.

The chain employs TRBV18 and TRBJ2-6; D is perhaps TRBD1 or TRBD2 (5 bases each). This CDR3 has 17 residues. Germline V gene sequence: CDR1 KGHSH, CDR2 LQKENI. The ends were cut back, 3 bases at V and 9 bases at J, with 21 bases in the middle. In DNA form, the CDR3 reads TGTGCCAGCTCACCTTGGGGGTATCCCAAAGAGGGCAACGTCCTGACTTTC. This codes for CASSPWGYPKEGNVLTF.

The chain joins TRBV6-6 to TRBJ2-3; D is perhaps TRBD1 or TRBD2 (5 bases each). Per the germline V gene, CDR1 is MNHNY and CDR2 is SVGAGI (reference sequence). The CDR3 length is 12 residues. V was cut by 4 bases and J by 6 bases, with 8 bases left in between. The CDR3 is CASSFRGDTQYF. CDR3 coding DNA: TGTGCCAGCAGTTTCCGGGGCGATACGCAGTATTTT.

This rearrangement joins TRBV4-2 to TRBJ2-2; D may be TRBD2 (5 bases). Germline V gene data show CDR1 as LGHNA and CDR2 as YNFKEQ. Trimming removed 7 bases at V and 2 bases at J, with 11 bases between. The CDR3 totals 14 residues. In DNA, the CDR3 is TGTGCCAGCAAAGACTACTCCAACACCGGGGAGCTGTTTTTT. This gives the protein CASKDYSNTGELFF.

V usage is TRBV10-3 and J usage is TRBJ2-3; 10 nucleotides line up with TRBD2. The germline V gene has CDR1 ENHRY and CDR2 SYGVKD. The CDR3 has 16 amino acids. V lost 5 bases, J lost 0 bases, and 5 bases stayed unmatched. CDR3 sequence (DNA): TGTGCCATCAGTTCTAGCGGGGGAGCTAGCACAGATACGCAGTATTTT. It codes for CAISSSGGASTDTQYF.

The genes are TRBV7-6 and TRBJ1-4; 7 positions match TRBD1. CDR3 length equals 14 residues. CDR1 is SGHVS and CDR2 is FNYEAQ in the germline V gene. J gave up 4 bases and V 5 bases, and 4 bases lay outside the gene matches. CDR3 residues: CASSEGQLNEKLFF. CDR3 DNA: TGTGCCAGCAGCGAGGGACAGCTTAATGAAAAACTGTTTTTT.

DNA of the CDR3: TGCGCCAGCAGCCAAGATCAGGGGACCTACAATGAGCAGTTCTTC. Its protein product is CASSQDQGTYNEQFF. This sequence joins TRBV4-3 and TRBJ2-1; tentatively, D is TRBD1 (6 bases). Germline V CDR1 and CDR2: LGHNA, YSLEER. This CDR3 contains 15 residues. Trimming stripped 0 bases from V and 2 bases from J, with 8 bases between.